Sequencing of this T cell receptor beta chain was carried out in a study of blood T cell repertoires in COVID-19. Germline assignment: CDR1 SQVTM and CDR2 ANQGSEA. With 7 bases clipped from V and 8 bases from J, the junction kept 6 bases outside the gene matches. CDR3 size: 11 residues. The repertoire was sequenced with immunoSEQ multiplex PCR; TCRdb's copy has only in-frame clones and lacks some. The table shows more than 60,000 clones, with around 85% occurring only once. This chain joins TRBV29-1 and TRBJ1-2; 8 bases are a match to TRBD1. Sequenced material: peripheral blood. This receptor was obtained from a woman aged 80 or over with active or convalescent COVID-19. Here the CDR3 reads CSGQGARGYTF. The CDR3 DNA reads TGCAGCGGTCAGGGGGCAAGGGGCTACACCTTC.